This T cell receptor beta chain was observed in a study of CD8+ T cells in alopecia areata. Reverse transcribed after extraction, RNA yielded cDNA as the sequencing template. Data came from immunoSEQ multiplex PCR; TCRdb stores just in-frame clones and leaves some out. The sample holds around 200,000 clones, 53% seen once. The ends were cut back, 9 bases at V and 5 bases at J, with 9 bases in the middle. CDR3 size: 12 residues. Germline loops: CDR1 SGHNT, CDR2 YYREEE (reference sequence). Treatment here: oral pan-JAK inhibitor, 5-10 mg twice daily. The TCR originated in a human donor with alopecia areata. This specimen was CD8+ T cells sorted from blood, taken at week 24, from a patient treated with tofacitinib. The rearrangement links TRBV5-4 to TRBJ1-6, with D tentatively TRBD1 (5 bases). The CDR3 protein is CATRQNNSPLHF. The CDR3 DNA reads TGTGCCACGAGACAGAATAATTCACCCCTCCACTTT. Looking up the rest from reference TRBV5-4 and TRBJ1-6 gives the full variable domain: ETGVTQSPTHLIKTRGQQVTLRCSSQSGHNTVSWYQQALGQGPQFIFQYYREEENGRGNFPPRFSGLQFPNYSSELNVNALELDDSALYLCATRQNNSPLHFGNGTRLTVT.